The 9 T cell receptor beta chains in this list originate from one sample, sequenced in a study of T cells after yellow fever vaccination. TCRdb re-called the 5' RACE reads with MiXCR, one entry per CDR3 protein. The sample holds a few hundred thousand distinct CDR3 sequences; around 4% are singletons and the top ten take less than 25%. The source was PBMCs, collected on the day of the yellow fever booster vaccination. The receptors stem from a man aged 18-30 years who received the YFV17D yellow fever vaccine.

This clonotype showed up many times. CDR3: CASRFAPQGNEQFF. The CDR3 nucleotides read TGTGCCAGTAGATTCGCCCCCCAGGGGAATGAGCAGTTCTTC. The chain employs TRBV19 and TRBJ2-1; D is perhaps TRBD1 (6 bases). V was pared by 6 bases and J by 7 bases, with 16 bases between. Germline loops: CDR1 LNHDA, CDR2 SQIVND (reference sequence). This CDR3 is 14 amino acids long. Full variable domain (rest looked up from reference TRBV19 and TRBJ2-1): DGGITQSPKYLFRKEGQNVTLSCEQNLNHDAMYWYRQDPGQGLRLIYYSQIVNDFQKGDIAEGYSVSREKKESFPLTVTSAQKNPTAFYLCASRFAPQGNEQFFGPGTRLTVL.

At least ten counts were recorded for this clonotype. CDR3 sequence reads: CASSSHGERGMGETQYF. The CDR3 nucleotides read TGTGCCAGCAGCTCTCACGGCGAGAGGGGAATGGGGGAGACCCAGTACTTC. The chain has TRBV14 and TRBJ2-5; D is possibly TRBD1 or TRBD2 (5 bases each). Germline V CDR1 and CDR2: SGHDN, FVKESK. This CDR3 region has 17 residues. V lost 5 bases and J 5 bases, leaving 24 bases between the germline ends. The full variable domain, its missing parts supplied by reference TRBV14 and TRBJ2-5, is EAGVTQFPSHSVIEKGQTVTLRCDPISGHDNLYWYRRVMGKEIKFLLHFVKESKQDESGMPNNRFLAERTGGTYSTLKVQPAELEDSGVYFCASSSHGERGMGETQYFGPGTRLLVL.

This clonotype was seen ten or more times. The chain combines TRBV6-4 with TRBJ2-2; 10 bases line up with TRBD1. CDR1 and CDR2 (germline): MRHNA, SNTAGT. The CDR3 consists of 14 residues. Losses at the gene ends were 2 bases for V and 6 bases for J; bases not matched to a gene: 0. CDR3 loop: CASSDGQGAGELFF. As DNA, the CDR3 is TGTGCCAGCAGTGACGGACAGGGGGCCGGGGAGCTGTTTTTT.

This clonotype was recorded a few times. This chain uses TRBV5-1 with TRBJ2-6; no reliable D call. The CDR3 runs 16 residues. CDR1 is SGHRS and CDR2 is YFSETQ in the germline V gene. V lost 7 bases and J 0 bases, leaving 14 bases between the germline ends. For the CDR3, the DNA is TGCGCCAGCGATTTAGAAGGGTTCTCTGGGGCCAACGTCCTGACTTTC. Translated, it gives CASDLEGFSGANVLTF.

In its sample, this clonotype was seen many times. The J gene is TRBJ1-2, the V gene TRBV7-9, with TRBD1 matching 8 bases. Trimming at V came to 0 bases and at J to 4 bases, leaving 7 bases not matched to a gene. This CDR3 is 16 amino acids long. Germline CDR1 and CDR2: SEHNR and FQNEAQ (reference sequence). In DNA, the CDR3 is TGTGCCAGCAGCTTAGCCTCAGACAGGGGAAGCTATGGCTACACCTTC. Encoded protein: CASSLASDRGSYGYTF.

This clonotype was recorded at least ten times. This rearrangement joins TRBV5-4 to TRBJ2-1; TRBD1 or TRBD2 may be the D gene (6 bases each). The germline V gene has CDR1 SGHNT and CDR2 YYREEE (reference sequence). The V end lost 4 bases, the J end lost 0 bases, and 17 bases lay between the germline ends. CDR3 length: 17 amino acids. The CDR3 here is CASSRGGRGGSYNEQFF. The CDR3 nucleotides read TGTGCCAGCAGCAGAGGGGGGCGGGGAGGCTCCTACAATGAGCAGTTCTTC.

This clonotype was observed at least ten times. The V and J genes are TRBV29-1 and TRBJ2-3, with 8 bases identical to TRBD2. Looked up from germline, CDR1 is SQVTM and CDR2 is ANQGSEA. This CDR3 is built from 14 residues. The V gene end was trimmed by 5 bases and the J gene end by 1 base; junction bases not matched to a gene: 5. The CDR3 loop is CSVQGRGGTDTQYF. The CDR3 nucleotides are TGCAGCGTTCAGGGGCGGGGGGGCACAGATACGCAGTATTTT.

This clonotype was picked up a small number of times. J is TRBJ2-7 and V is TRBV5-1, with 10 bases matching TRBD1. CDR3 length: 15 amino acids. Losses at the gene ends were 4 bases for V and 4 bases for J; bases not matched to a gene: 8. From germline, CDR1 is SGHRS and CDR2 YFSETQ. The DNA of the CDR3 is TGCGCCAGCAGCCTGACCGGGACAGGGGCTTACGAGCAGTACTTC. Translated, it gives CASSLTGTGAYEQYF.

V usage is TRBV4-1 and J usage is TRBJ1-1, with D perhaps TRBD1 (5 bases). The CDR3 sequence is 14 residues long. V was cut by 4 bases and J by 1 base, with 10 bases left in between. In germline, CDR1 is MGHRA, CDR2 YSYEKL. CDR3 region: CASSPGRENTEAFF. In DNA, the CDR3 is TGCGCCAGCAGCCCTGGCAGGGAGAACACTGAAGCTTTCTTT.